This T cell receptor (beta chain) was captured by sequencing in a study of cytomegalovirus exposure and HLA in healthy donors. Primers included in the PCR were 60 Vbeta and 13 Jbeta primers. The method was immunoSEQ multiplex PCR; TCRdb's version includes in-frame clones alone and lacks a portion of them. Of over 100,000 clones in the sample, roughly 74% were seen once. CDR1 is MDHEN, CDR2 SYDVKM, per germline. The ends lost 3 bases at V and 4 bases at J; junction bases unmatched: 4. This CDR3 has 15 residues. Healthy individuals who donated bone marrow served as the donors. Regarding this clone: Its antigen remains unknown.

The study, taken as a whole, reports: Accurate predictions that matched the HLA-A and HLA-B alleles of most subjects were reportedly made from TCR beta sequences. The classifier was said to identify cytomegalovirus status with high specificity and sensitivity.

V gene TRBV28 combines with J gene TRBJ1-2; 11 bases fit TRBD1. Sequencing input: PBMCs. The sequence derives from a male donor in good health and CMV-seronegative. This CDR3 is CASSFSGTGGYGYTF. CDR3 in DNA: TGTGCCAGCAGTTTCTCCGGGACAGGGGGCTATGGCTACACCTTC.